The present entry profiles one TCR beta chain with its context. This clone was recorded a few times. It has no known antigen specificity. There are no base qualities to consult, and no much larger clone falls within one base. Including the terminal cysteine and phenylalanine, the CDR3 comprises 14 residues. The DNA shown is the 42-base CDR3, in frame from base 1. Via the germline V gene (reference sequence), CDR1 is GTSNPN and CDR2 SVGIG. A distance of 18 bases separates the germline ends of V and J, which lose 5 bases and 6 bases respectively. These data originate in a study of a mutant IDH1 vaccine in newly diagnosed glioma (TCRdb year 2021). Study-level background: Of the roughly 31 treated patients, about 62% were male and about 40% were female, and the mean age was approximately 40 years. For exploratory analyses, about 25 treated patients had longitudinal TCRB deep sequencing done wherever samples were available. Peripheral blood was drawn at six visits: V03 (baseline), V05, V07, V10, V12 and V13. Before enrollment, most patients had been given radiochemotherapy with temozolomide as standard therapy, while the rest had received either radiotherapy alone or temozolomide alone.

Broad study findings and their caveats: Immune responses induced by the vaccine were seen in approximately 93% of patients across multiple MHC alleles. The authors noted that analyses of patient blood samples could not be reproduced because of sample limitations. Selection of PBMC samples for TCRB deep sequencing was based on availability. Pseudoprogression appeared unrelated to alterations in the top peripheral T cell clonotypes detected by TCRB sequencing.

Interpreted using the paper, the time point label stands for: baseline, week 1 (first vaccination visit). The treatment or condition label of this sample denotes: pre-vaccination baseline after standard-of-care therapy. Donors had newly diagnosed WHO grade 3 or 4 IDH1-mutant astrocytomas with loss of nuclear ATRX. The samples were drawn from NOA16, a multicentre, single-arm, open-label phase I trial in Germany that tested a mutant IDH1 peptide vaccine in humans for the first time. For immunogenicity testing, the blood drawn at visit V03 was used as the baseline sample. The DNeasy Blood and Tissue Kit was used to extract genomic DNA from EDTA blood for TCRB sequencing. Library creation used the immunoSEQ multiplex PCR assay. Following the manufacturer's protocol, the hsTCRB Kit was used to amplify rearranged TCR beta chain sequences. Sequencing of TCRB libraries was carried out on an Illumina MiSeq. Per the original workflow: The proprietary platform of the kit vendor was used for demultiplexing, trimming and gene mapping. Entries here come from immuneACCESS through TCRdb and include only in-frame sequences with V and J called. Some clones fail to appear in such tables; in the studies checked, an unresolved V gene covers under half of the shortfall, and the cause of the remainder is unknown. V and J calls and clone size are given by that table; D and trimming were obtained from the DNA. A total of about 54,000 clones appear in this sample, 70% to 90% of them only once. The ten largest account for around 21% of the sample.

The sample was PBMCs, taken from a glioma patient treated with radiotherapy, temozolomide or both. The rearranged chain carries TRBV30 and TRBJ2-3; 6 matching bases give a weak D call of TRBD2. The receptor was derived from a man in his late teens or twenties with glioma. The CDR3 loop reads CAWGKSGTVDTQYF. In nucleotides, the sequence is TGTGCCTGGGGAAAATCCGGGACTGTTGATACGCAGTATTTT.